The sequence of this TCR beta chain was determined in a study of OX40 agonist ivuxolimab in advanced cancers. Looking at the study overall: Patient treatment consisted of intravenous ivuxolimab administration every 2 weeks at 0.01 to 10 mg/kg. Partial responses were achieved by three patients: one hepatocellular carcinoma, two cutaneous melanoma.

The germline V gene has CDR1 LNHDA and CDR2 SQIVND (reference sequence). CDR3 size: 13 residues. V gave up 10 bases and J gave up 3 bases; unmatched junction bases: 9. With autoimmune disease history or systemic immunosuppression, patients were excluded. Blood was sampled at baseline, cycle 4 day 1, and cycle 7 day 1. TCRdb's copy holds only in-frame clones and misses some; the assay was immunoSEQ multiplex PCR. The sample consists of 63,000 or so clones, approximately 84% of them appearing once. The specimen comprised CD4+ or CD8+ T cells sorted from blood, sampled in a trial of the OX40 agonist ivuxolimab. The TCR was taken from an adult with an advanced solid tumor such as melanoma, head and neck, liver or kidney cancer. J is TRBJ2-7 and V is TRBV19; 7 bases match TRBD1. The CDR3 here is CATLGQSDYEQYF. The DNA for the CDR3 is TGTGCCACTTTGGGACAGTCCGACTACGAGCAGTACTTC. The entire variable domain, with the rest obtained from reference TRBV19 and TRBJ2-7, is as follows: DGGITQSPKYLFRKEGQNVTLSCEQNLNHDAMYWYRQDPGQGLRLIYYSQIVNDFQKGDIAEGYSVSREKKESFPLTVTSAQKNPTAFYLCATLGQSDYEQYFGPGTRLTVT.